A selection of T cell receptor beta chains follows, all from one sample in a study of T-cell memory formation after mild COVID-19. Via MiXCR, TCRdb re-called the 5' RACE reads, giving one row per CDR3 protein. This sample has hundreds of thousands of distinct CDR3 sequences; approximately 8% occur once, and the top ten carry about 22%. Sequencing was carried out using PBMCs or a T cell subset sorted from them (not recorded which). All receptors derive from a man aged 18 to 29 who had mild COVID-19 (a few samples of this study predate the infection). Cell type and time point are not known. Both conserved end residues are trimmed from each CDR3. A D gene is named only where the DNA matches it firmly. Size tells how often a clone was seen (once, few, many) or the class of an expanded clone, and some rows leave it out.

J gene,D gene,clone size,CDR3 length,V gene,CDR3 protein
TRBJ1-1,NA,few,11,TRBV6-5,ASSYSRATEAF
TRBJ1-6,NA,NA,12,TRBV10-3,AIRIDGGASPLH
TRBJ1-2,NA,few,11,TRBV29-1,SVERTVNYGYT
TRBJ2-3,TRBD2,NA,11,TRBV10-3,AISAGGVGTQY
TRBJ2-1,NA,many,11,TRBV5-1,ASSLGQSNEQF
TRBJ2-2,TRBD2,few,15,TRBV5-6,ASGDSGGPANTGELF
TRBJ1-2,TRBD1,NA,10,TRBV6-6,ASRRQGYSYT
TRBJ2-2,NA,NA,13,TRBV11-2,ASTQGEGNTGELF
TRBJ2-7,NA,many,11,TRBV9,ASSVGVQGQQY
TRBJ2-3,NA,many,13,TRBV10-2,ASDSGSTSTDTQY
TRBJ1-1,NA,many,9,TRBV25-1,ASKRGTEAF
TRBJ2-7,NA,few,17,TRBV10-3,AISAISGAGDVYGYEQY
TRBJ2-2,NA,few,13,TRBV4-2,ASSPQKENTGELF
TRBJ2-5,NA,few,10,TRBV28,ASTGHQETQY
TRBJ1-2,NA,NA,10,TRBV5-1,ASSLGEAGYT
TRBJ1-2,TRBD1,few,14,TRBV24-1,ATSDPGDRGVFHYT
TRBJ2-3,NA,many,12,TRBV7-8,ASSPGSSTDTQY
TRBJ2-1,TRBD2,NA,11,TRBV6-2/TRBV6-3,ASSQGTSGGPA
TRBJ2-2,NA,few,10,TRBV9,ASTPSDGELF
TRBJ2-6,NA,few,12,TRBV5-1,ASSIGAGANVLT
TRBJ2-7,NA,few,13,TRBV5-4,ASSFRKRSSYEQY
TRBJ2-1,TRBD2,few,14,TRBV7-3,ASSPGSGGTLNEQF
TRBJ1-2,NA,NA,10,TRBV20-1,SGLRDKDGYT
TRBJ2-6,NA,NA,15,TRBV5-1,ASSLGALASGANVLT
TRBJ1-2,NA,NA,11,TRBV21-1,ASSKPRHYGYT
TRBJ1-2,NA,few,12,TRBV5-1,ASSSQGTGYGYT
TRBJ1-5,NA,NA,13,TRBV27,ASNSVRTMNQPQH
TRBJ1-4,NA,NA,9,TRBV7-9,ASSLIGELF
TRBJ1-2,NA,many,13,TRBV15,ATSPDPLANYGYT
TRBJ1-6,NA,NA,19,TRBV7-8,ASSLKPRVGSYLIDNSPLH
TRBJ1-6,NA,many,13,TRBV5-1,ASSLGDRLYSPLH
TRBJ2-3,TRBD2,few,15,TRBV7-6,ASSWASGGWGTDTQY
TRBJ2-1,NA,NA,13,TRBV7-8,ASRRGRGSGNEQF
TRBJ1-5,NA,NA,16,TRBV4-3,ASSQDLGQRRSNQPQH
TRBJ1-2,TRBD1,many,13,TRBV7-9,ASSLLTGEDYGYT
TRBJ1-2,NA,NA,14,TRBV12-3/TRBV12-4,ASSLPRTVSSWGYT
TRBJ2-5,NA,few,13,TRBV6-2/TRBV6-3,ASRDLGRTQETQY
TRBJ2-5,NA,few,12,TRBV12-3/TRBV12-4,ASSTLRNQETQY
TRBJ2-2,NA,many,12,TRBV5-1,ASSIAPASGELF
TRBJ2-1,NA,NA,11,TRBV6-2/TRBV6-3,ASSFGGLYEQF
TRBJ2-1,TRBD2,many,15,TRBV5-1,ASSLPRLAGGYNEQF
TRBJ2-2,NA,many,11,TRBV30,AWGVQGLGELF
TRBJ2-5,NA,few,14,TRBV6-5,ASSYTGGPGQETQY
TRBJ1-2,NA,few,14,TRBV30,AWRAASAGSNYGYT
TRBJ1-5,TRBD1,NA,14,TRBV2,ASTAGTVMFGQPQH
TRBJ1-1,NA,many,10,TRBV5-1,ASSFAGIEAF
TRBJ2-1,TRBD1,NA,12,TRBV18,ASSFTGVDGEQF
TRBJ2-3,TRBD2,few,12,TRBV30,AWSVSGGTDTQY
TRBJ1-5,NA,many,13,TRBV6-5,ASSYSGVFDQPQH
TRBJ2-1,TRBD2,NA,13,TRBV7-6,ASSLFAGGPNEQF
TRBJ1-5,NA,few,12,TRBV19,ASKIPGSNQPQH
TRBJ1-2,NA,few,13,TRBV6-2/TRBV6-3,ASSYFKDGARGYT
TRBJ2-3,NA,few,14,TRBV4-1,ASSQTRGPPTDTQY